What follows describes a single T cell receptor beta chain. It lacks a known antigen. Qualities for individual bases were not recorded, and no much larger clone is one base off. The library was prepared using the immunoSEQ multiplex PCR assay. TCRdb's version of the immuneACCESS table is confined to in-frame rearrangements and falls short of the full clone set. An unresolved V gene accounts for under half of the shortfall where checked; the remainder is of unknown origin. The sample contains 65,000 to 80,000 clones, around 90% of them found a single time. The ten most abundant clones make up 9.5% of the sample. The CDR3 covers 15 residues, taking in both the cysteine and the phenylalanine. Of all the DNA, just the CDR3 is kept, 45 bases in frame from base 1. The germline V gene yields SGHDN for CDR1 and FVKESK for CDR2. V ends up 3 bases short and J 9 bases short, with an unmatched junction base count of 7.

The data were taken from a study of control samples from healthy donors and cancer patients (TCRdb year 2020). This sequence uses TRBV14 and TRBJ2-1, with TRBD1 matching 11 junction bases. The specimen sequenced was PBMCs. The TCR comes from a woman aged 50 to 60 with colorectal cancer. The nucleotide sequence reads TGTGCCAGCAGCCAGAGTAGGACAGGGGGCGTTGAGCAGTTCTTC. Its coded protein is CASSQSRTGGVEQFF.